A single sample is the source of the 18 T cell receptor beta chains below, sequenced in a study of blood T cell repertoires in COVID-19. TCRdb's table, derived via immunoSEQ multiplex PCR, lists solely in-frame clones and lacks some. This table has about 220,000 clones, less than 90% appearing once. Material: peripheral blood. These receptors came from a woman aged 60 to 75 who had recovered from COVID-19.

The J gene is TRBJ1-4, the V gene TRBV9; 8 nucleotides align to TRBD1. V lost 4 bases to trimming and J lost 6 bases; unmatched junction nucleotides: 8. Germline V gene data show CDR1 as SGDLS and CDR2 as YYNGEE. This CDR3 comprises 15 residues. CDR3 amino acids: CASSPGGTGDEKLFF. In DNA, the CDR3 is TGTGCCAGCAGCCCAGGAGGGACAGGAGATGAAAAACTGTTTTTT.

The V and J genes are TRBV6-5 and TRBJ1-1; D is uncertain. Germline CDR1 and CDR2: MNHEY and SVGAGI. This CDR3 has 11 residues. V was pared by 6 bases and J by 1 base, with 3 bases between. Here the CDR3 DNA reads TGTGCCAGCAGCCGGAACACTGAAGCTTTCTTT. This translates into CASSRNTEAFF.

The sample holds one count of this clone. This chain links TRBV19 with TRBJ2-5, with TRBD1 as a possible D gene (7 bases). The V and J ends lost 5 bases and 2 bases respectively, with 12 bases between them. The CDR3 covers 14 residues. CDR1 and CDR2 (germline): LNHDA, SQIVND (reference sequence). The chain's CDR3 is CASSPGGRQETQYF. CDR3 DNA: TGTGCCAGTAGTCCAGGGGGGAGACAAGAGACCCAGTACTTC.

This rearrangement joins TRBV6-2 or TRBV6-3 to TRBJ1-6; D remains unclear. Germline V CDR1 and CDR2: MNHEY, SVGEGT. V was pared by 4 bases and J by 8 bases, with 9 bases between. CDR3 length: 13 amino acids. CDR3 region: CASSLASDSPLHF. The CDR3 nucleotides are TGTGCCAGCAGTTTAGCGTCGGATTCACCCCTCCACTTT.

The CDR3 loop is CASSLAAARNTGELFF. CDR3 nucleotides: TGCGCCAGCAGCTTAGCGGCGGCCCGTAACACCGGGGAGCTGTTTTTT. The J gene is TRBJ2-2, the V gene TRBV5-1; D is perhaps TRBD2 (5 bases). CDR3 size: 16 residues. Germline V CDR1 and CDR2: SGHRS, YFSETQ. The V end was cut by 2 bases, the J end by 2 bases, with 13 bases between.

This chain's CDR3 is CASSIRTSEYNEQFF. As DNA, the CDR3 is TGTGCCAGCAGCATACGGACTAGCGAGTACAATGAGCAGTTCTTC. The chain is built from TRBV9 and TRBJ2-1, with 9 bases matching TRBD2. The trim removed 4 bases at V and 4 bases at J, leaving 6 bases unmatched. Germline CDR1 and CDR2: SGDLS and YYNGEE. There are 15 residues in the CDR3.

This chain connects TRBV5-6 to TRBJ2-7; weak D call: TRBD2 (5 bases). Trimming shortened V by 2 bases and J by 6 bases, and 12 bases separated the two germline ends. Germline CDR1 is SGHDT and CDR2 is YYEEEE. This CDR3 has 13 amino acids. In DNA, the CDR3 is TGTGCCAGCAGCTTCCCCGGGGTTGGCGAGCAGTACTTC. This encodes CASSFPGVGEQYF.

This chain joins TRBV4-3 and TRBJ1-3, with TRBD1 matching over 8 bases. CDR3 length: 18 residues. CDR1 and CDR2 (germline): LGHNA, YSLEER. V shed 2 bases and J 1 base; nucleotides not matched to a gene: 10. In DNA, the CDR3 is TGCGCCAGCAGCCAAAAGAGGCGGACAGGGTGGTCTGGAAACACCATATATTTT. Its protein is CASSQKRRTGWSGNTIYF.

The CDR3 loop is CASRKDRGDTGELFF. CDR3 DNA sequence: TGTGCCAGCAGGAAAGACAGGGGAGATACCGGGGAGCTGTTTTTT. This chain connects TRBV6-5 to TRBJ2-2; the match to TRBD1 covers 8 bases. The length of the CDR3 is 15 residues. Germline CDR1 is MNHEY and CDR2 is SVGAGI. Trimming took 6 bases from V and 5 from J; bases not matched to a gene: 8.

In its sample, this clone was seen a few times. The chain couples TRBV7-9 to TRBJ1-6; 8 bases are a match to TRBD1. Germline V CDR1 and CDR2: SEHNR, FQNEAQ (reference sequence). After removal of 3 bases from V and 2 bases from J, the junction contained 3 bases not matched to a gene. The CDR3 totals 16 residues. CDR3 protein: CASSFYRGTYNSPLHF. CDR3 DNA sequence: TGTGCCAGCAGCTTCTACAGGGGGACCTATAATTCACCCCTCCACTTT.

This clone has a single count. This chain links TRBV7-9 with TRBJ2-5, with 8 bases aligning to TRBD2. CDR1 is SEHNR, CDR2 FQNEAQ, per germline (reference sequence). The CDR3 loop spans 15 amino acids. Germline trimming cut 3 bases from V and 1 base from J; bases unmatched to any gene: 4. CDR3 sequence (DNA): TGTGCCAGCAGCTTCGGGACTAGGGGCCAAGAGACCCAGTACTTC. Translating gives CASSFGTRGQETQYF.

This clone is a singleton in its sample. This chain links TRBV6-6 with TRBJ1-2, with 10 bases fitting TRBD1. J lost 8 bases, V lost 5 bases, and 11 bases had no gene match. The CDR3 runs to 15 residues. The germline V gene encodes CDR1 MNHNY and CDR2 SVGAGI (reference sequence). This chain's CDR3 is CASSPRQGAIGGYTF. In nucleotides, the CDR3 is TGTGCCAGCAGTCCCCGACAGGGGGCCATCGGGGGCTACACCTTC.

This clone is a singleton in its sample. At the DNA level, this CDR3 is encoded by other sequences in the same sample as well. The rearrangement joins TRBV3-1 (or the pseudogene TRBV3-2) to TRBJ1-1, with a tentative D call TRBD1 (6 bases). Trimming stripped 5 bases from V and 0 bases from J, with 10 bases between. CDR1 is LGHDT and CDR2 is YNNKEL in the germline V gene (reference sequence). The CDR3 contains 14 residues. The CDR3 nucleotides are TGTGCCAGCAGCGCACAGGGAATGAACACTGAAGCTTTCTTT. It translates to CASSAQGMNTEAFF.

The J gene is TRBJ1-6, the V gene TRBV9, with 9 bases fitting TRBD1. The germline gives CDR1 SGDLS, CDR2 YYNGEE. J was trimmed by 11 bases and V by 3 bases; bases with no gene match: 9. The CDR3 has 15 amino acids. The CDR3 protein is CASSGIQGAPPPLHF. The CDR3 coding sequence is TGTGCCAGCAGCGGTATACAGGGGGCACCCCCACCCCTCCACTTT.

The chain employs TRBV14 and TRBJ1-6; D gene uncertain. V was shortened by 7 bases and J by 5 bases, with 9 bases between the two germline ends. The CDR3 contains 13 residues. Germline CDR1 SGHDN, CDR2 FVKESK. CDR3 sequence: CASIRGNNSPLHF. Written as DNA, the CDR3 is TGTGCCAGCATACGGGGAAATAATTCACCCCTCCACTTT.

This chain joins TRBV3-1 (or the pseudogene TRBV3-2) and TRBJ2-6, with D unresolved. This CDR3 contains 14 residues. V lost 3 bases, J lost 2 bases, and 5 bases lay in between. Germline V gene data show CDR1 as LGHDT and CDR2 as YNNKEL (reference sequence). The DNA of the CDR3 is TGTGCCAGCAGCCATTCCGCTGGGGCCAACGTCCTGACTTTC. Its protein is CASSHSAGANVLTF.

The V call is TRBV19, the J call TRBJ2-5; TRBD1 matches at 7 bases. The ends lost 4 bases at V and 9 bases at J; junction bases unmatched: 8. The CDR3 covers 13 residues. CDR1 LNHDA and CDR2 SQIVND come from the germline V gene (reference sequence). The CDR3: CASSTLGTVAQYF. DNA of the CDR3: TGTGCCAGTAGTACCCTAGGGACAGTAGCCCAGTACTTC.

V is TRBV19 and J is TRBJ1-4; maybe TRBD1 (5 bases). Germline V gene sequence: CDR1 LNHDA, CDR2 SQIVND (reference sequence). The CDR3 contains 17 residues. The V gene lost 5 bases and the J gene lost 4 bases, with 20 bases spanning the gap. In DNA, the CDR3 is TGTGCCAGTAGTGCGCGACAGTCCCAGCCTAGTAATGAAAAACTGTTTTTT. This gives the protein CASSARQSQPSNEKLFF.